This T cell receptor (beta chain) was sequenced during a study of shared T cell receptors in the human thymus (TCRdb year 2021). Regarding the study in general: The study examined how the human thymus generates shared, self-reactive T-cell receptor alpha chains.

About this clone: The target of this receptor is not known. The input lacks base qualities; no much larger clone sits a single base away.

Library creation used the immunoSEQ multiplex PCR assay. The table was pulled from immuneACCESS by TCRdb, which kept in-frame rearrangements only. Such tables lose some clones; where checked, under half of the loss comes from unresolved V genes, and the rest has no known cause. Across this sample there are some 660,000 clones, with approximately 89% seen only once. The top ten hold 0.0094% of the sample. The CDR3 has 18 amino acids, counting the end cysteine and phenylalanine. Of all the DNA, just the CDR3 is kept, 54 bases in frame from base 1. In the germline V gene, CDR1 corresponds to MDHEN and CDR2 to SYDVKM. V ends up 2 bases short and J 3 bases short, with an unmatched junction base count of 16. The sample was also reused in another study, on human thymus T cells. The second study, in turn, reports: Immunologically healthy infants undergoing open corrective cardiac surgery for congenital heart defects in Finland were used as donors. Thymus tissue was obtained as surgical resects removed during corrective cardiac surgery. V and J gene segment usage appeared biased in both thymic and peripheral blood repertoires. The related research found that thymic TCR repertoires overlapped highly between unrelated individuals. The study described the TCR alpha and beta repertoires in roughly 8 infant thymus samples and a few matching peripheral blood samples. The infant donors were about 7 to 244 days old, and the cohort included six or seven males and two females. After being mechanically released from the tissue, thymocytes were kept at -70 degrees C in pellets of 10-30 million cells. A QIAsymphony instrument was used to extract genomic DNA from frozen cell pellets. The immunoSEQ multiplex PCR assay was used to amplify the TCRB and TCRAD loci from a standardized amount of quality-controlled genomic DNA. Amplicons spanned the V(D)J region at a length sufficient to cover the CDR3 and identify V and J genes. The commercial immunoSEQ service was used to sequence amplicons on an Illumina platform. Primer bias and sequencing errors were corrected as previously described, and TCRAD and TCRB definitions were based on the IMGT database. Analysis of the repertoires was done with immunoSEQ Analyzer 3.0 and VDJTools and included basic statistics, V/J segment usage, diversity estimates, rarefaction and pairwise overlap. Diversity was estimated using the Chao1, ChaoE, Efron-Thisted, Shannon and inverse Simpson indices, and was also estimated on datasets down-sampled to the size of the smallest sample. Repertoire overlap was assessed by strict matching of CDR3 nucleotide sequence, V gene and J gene, and clustering was done by Jaccard-based multidimensional scaling. On average, thymus samples yielded about 730,000 unique TCRB clonotypes, whereas blood samples yielded approximately 90,000.

Sequences were obtained from thymocytes. Recombination joined TRBV28 with TRBJ2-7; 7 nucleotides in the junction match TRBD2. This clonotype was sampled from a boy in the first two years of life with a congenital heart defect. Donor details come from another sample of the same person, matched by shared clones. The nucleotides are TGTGCCAGCAGTTTAGGGCCCAGCGGGTGGGGGGGTGGCTACGAGCAGTACTTC. Protein translation: CASSLGPSGWGGGYEQYF.